This entry describes one T cell receptor beta chain. The data were obtained in a study of blood T cell repertoires in COVID-19. Study summary: The United States, Italy and Spain provided the acute and convalescent COVID-19 samples. Sources were T cells, B-cell-depleted T cells, or PBMCs; the material itself was cDNA or gDNA.

The trim removed 8 bases at V and 3 bases at J, leaving 9 bases unmatched. The length of the CDR3 is 14 residues. Germline CDR1 reads SNHLY; CDR2 reads FYNNEI. Per the authors' pipeline: By means of reference gene primer amplification, nucleated cell counts were estimated. Method: immunoSEQ multiplex PCR; TCRdb's copy keeps in-frame clones and lacks some. That table furnishes V, J and clone size, whereas the DNA furnished D and trimming. The repertoire holds approximately 82,000 clones, with around four fifths as singletons. This clonotype originated in a woman aged 70-85 years with active or convalescent COVID-19. Specimen: peripheral blood. The rearrangement uses TRBV2 and TRBJ2-7; 8 bases line up with TRBD1. CDR3 sequence: CASLTDRGGYEQYF. The CDR3 coding sequence is TGTGCCAGCCTCACCGACAGGGGAGGCTACGAGCAGTACTTC.